Listed below are T cell receptor beta chains from one sample, sequenced in a study of blood T cell repertoires in COVID-19. Repertoires were generated with immunoSEQ multiplex PCR, while TCRdb's copy carries only in-frame clones and drops some. The sample shows 73,000 or so clones, roughly 80% of them seen only once. Sequencing was done on a sample of peripheral blood. The origin of the receptors is a man in his 60s with acute or convalescent COVID-19. Both conserved end residues are part of each CDR3. The order of the fields is J gene, CDR3 length, clone size, V gene, D gene, CDR3 DNA, CDR3 protein. The D gene is left open where the match is weak. The listing skips clone size in some rows; elsewhere it reads once, few, many or a size class.

j_gene: TRBJ2-1
len: 13
abundance: once
v_gene: TRBV3-1/TRBV3-2
d_gene: -
CDR3nt: TGTGCCAGCAGCCATCCAGCGCACAATGAGCAGTTCTTC
CDR3aa: CASSHPAHNEQFF

j_gene: TRBJ1-5
len: 15
abundance: -
v_gene: TRBV4-1
d_gene: TRBD1
CDR3nt: TGCGCCAGCAGCATCGCCGGGACAGGGAATCAGCCCCAGCATTTT
CDR3aa: CASSIAGTGNQPQHF

j_gene: TRBJ1-1
len: 16
abundance: -
v_gene: TRBV3-1/TRBV3-2
d_gene: -
CDR3nt: TGTGCCAGCAGCCAACCAAAAAAGGGGGGGGACACTGAAGCTTTCTTT
CDR3aa: CASSQPKKGGDTEAFF

j_gene: TRBJ1-3
len: 14
abundance: -
v_gene: TRBV9
d_gene: -
CDR3nt: TGTGCCAGCAGTGCACAGGGAGCTGGAAACACCATATATTTT
CDR3aa: CASSAQGAGNTIYF

j_gene: TRBJ1-1
len: 14
abundance: once
v_gene: TRBV10-3
d_gene: TRBD1
CDR3nt: TGTGCCGTTCGATCCGGGACAGAGCACACTGAAGCTTTCTTT
CDR3aa: CAVRSGTEHTEAFF

j_gene: TRBJ2-2
len: 14
abundance: -
v_gene: TRBV28
d_gene: -
CDR3nt: TGTGCCAGCGGGACACGCCTTGGGACCGGGGAGCTGTTTTTT
CDR3aa: CASGTRLGTGELFF

j_gene: TRBJ1-2
len: 13
abundance: -
v_gene: TRBV2
d_gene: TRBD1
CDR3nt: TGTGCCAGCAGACCCGGACAGGGCCAGGGCTACACCTTC
CDR3aa: CASRPGQGQGYTF

j_gene: TRBJ1-5
len: 15
abundance: -
v_gene: TRBV19
d_gene: TRBD1
CDR3nt: TGTGCCAGTAATTCCCAGGGGGCCGACGATCAGCCCCAGCATTTT
CDR3aa: CASNSQGADDQPQHF

j_gene: TRBJ2-1
len: 14
abundance: once
v_gene: TRBV5-8
d_gene: -
CDR3nt: TGTGCCAGCAGCCCTGAGTTTCCCGGGAATGAGCAGTTCTTC
CDR3aa: CASSPEFPGNEQFF

j_gene: TRBJ1-1
len: 14
abundance: few
v_gene: TRBV19
d_gene: -
CDR3nt: TGTGCCAGTAGTATAGATCGGTGGAACACTGAAGCTTTCTTT
CDR3aa: CASSIDRWNTEAFF

j_gene: TRBJ1-4
len: 14
abundance: -
v_gene: TRBV2
d_gene: TRBD1
CDR3nt: TGTGCCAGCAGACTGGAAGGGGGCAATGAAAAACTGTTTTTT
CDR3aa: CASRLEGGNEKLFF

j_gene: TRBJ2-2
len: 15
abundance: -
v_gene: TRBV5-8
d_gene: -
CDR3nt: TGTGCCAGCAGCAGGGTAGTAGGCGGGGCCGGGGAGCTGTTTTTT
CDR3aa: CASSRVVGGAGELFF

j_gene: TRBJ1-5
len: 20
abundance: once
v_gene: TRBV21-1
d_gene: -
CDR3nt: TGTGCCAGCAGCAAAGTCCCGAGGACGTCTCCCGCTAGCCCTGCTCAACCCCAGCATTTT
CDR3aa: CASSKVPRTSPASPAQPQHF

j_gene: TRBJ1-2
len: 15
abundance: -
v_gene: TRBV7-3
d_gene: TRBD1
CDR3nt: TGTGCCAGCAGCCTTACAGGGGGCCTTAGCTATGGCTACACCTTC
CDR3aa: CASSLTGGLSYGYTF

j_gene: TRBJ2-7
len: 12
abundance: -
v_gene: TRBV2
d_gene: TRBD1
CDR3nt: TGTGCCAGTAGACAGGGGACCTACGAGCAGTACTTC
CDR3aa: CASRQGTYEQYF

j_gene: TRBJ1-1
len: 14
abundance: -
v_gene: TRBV30
d_gene: -
CDR3nt: TGTGCCTGGTATAACTGGCCACGGGACACTGAAGCTTTCTTT
CDR3aa: CAWYNWPRDTEAFF

j_gene: TRBJ1-4
len: 13
abundance: -
v_gene: TRBV24-1
d_gene: -
CDR3nt: TGTGCCACCAGTGGAGAGGGTTATGAAAAACTGTTTTTT
CDR3aa: CATSGEGYEKLFF

j_gene: TRBJ1-4
len: 14
abundance: -
v_gene: TRBV7-7
d_gene: TRBD1
CDR3nt: TGTGCCAGCAGCCCGGACAGGGGCTCAGAAAAACTGTTTTTT
CDR3aa: CASSPDRGSEKLFF

j_gene: TRBJ1-5
len: 15
abundance: -
v_gene: TRBV6-5
d_gene: -
CDR3nt: TGTGCCAGCAGGGGACAACAATATAGCAATCAGCCCCAGCATTTT
CDR3aa: CASRGQQYSNQPQHF

j_gene: TRBJ2-2
len: 17
abundance: -
v_gene: TRBV7-3
d_gene: -
CDR3nt: TGTGCCAGCAGCTTAAACCCCGCAGGTTCGAACACCGGGGAGCTGTTTTTT
CDR3aa: CASSLNPAGSNTGELFF

j_gene: TRBJ1-1
len: 18
abundance: once
v_gene: TRBV5-6
d_gene: TRBD1
CDR3nt: TGTGCCAGCAGCTCGAATAAAGAAATAATACAGGGGAGGACTGAAGCTTTCTTT
CDR3aa: CASSSNKEIIQGRTEAFF

j_gene: TRBJ2-1
len: 13
abundance: -
v_gene: TRBV30
d_gene: TRBD1
CDR3nt: TGTGCCTGGAGTCCCACCGGGACAGGGGATCTGTTCTTC
CDR3aa: CAWSPTGTGDLFF

j_gene: TRBJ1-1
len: 17
abundance: -
v_gene: TRBV20-1
d_gene: -
CDR3nt: TGCAGTGCTAGTGGAGCAAGTACGGGGTCCTTGAACACTGAAACTTTCTTT
CDR3aa: CSASGASTGSLNTETFF

j_gene: TRBJ2-1
len: 15
abundance: -
v_gene: TRBV2
d_gene: TRBD2
CDR3nt: TGTGCCAGCAGTGAACGGAGCGGGGGGGCGGGTGAGCAGTTCTTC
CDR3aa: CASSERSGGAGEQFF

j_gene: TRBJ1-5
len: 15
abundance: -
v_gene: TRBV5-1
d_gene: TRBD1
CDR3nt: TGCGCCAGCAGCCCGACAGGGACGCCAAATCAGCCCCAGCATTTT
CDR3aa: CASSPTGTPNQPQHF

j_gene: TRBJ1-2
len: 14
abundance: -
v_gene: TRBV6-5
d_gene: TRBD1
CDR3nt: TGTGCCAGCAGTCTGGACAGGGAGACCGGGGGCTACACCTTC
CDR3aa: CASSLDRETGGYTF

j_gene: TRBJ2-7
len: 12
abundance: -
v_gene: TRBV6-1
d_gene: -
CDR3nt: TGTGCCAGCAGTTATCCGGAGGACGAGCAGTACTTC
CDR3aa: CASSYPEDEQYF

j_gene: TRBJ1-6
len: 16
abundance: -
v_gene: TRBV25-1
d_gene: TRBD1
CDR3nt: TGTGCCAGCAGTGATCTGGGACAGGGGCTAAGTTCACCCCTCCACTTT
CDR3aa: CASSDLGQGLSSPLHF

j_gene: TRBJ1-5
len: 16
abundance: -
v_gene: TRBV6-2/TRBV6-3
d_gene: TRBD1
CDR3nt: TGTGCCAGCAGCCCTACAGGGGTAGGTGGCAATCAGCCCCAGCATTTT
CDR3aa: CASSPTGVGGNQPQHF

j_gene: TRBJ1-5
len: 13
abundance: -
v_gene: TRBV30
d_gene: TRBD1
CDR3nt: TGTGCCTGGAGTGTACAGGGGAATCAGCCCCAGCATTTT
CDR3aa: CAWSVQGNQPQHF

j_gene: TRBJ2-7
len: 13
abundance: many
v_gene: TRBV12-3/TRBV12-4
d_gene: -
CDR3nt: TGTGCCAGCAGTTTAATCGGGGGTGGCGAGCAGTACTTC
CDR3aa: CASSLIGGGEQYF

j_gene: TRBJ2-3
len: 15
abundance: few
v_gene: TRBV6-6
d_gene: TRBD2
CDR3nt: TGTGCCAGCAATTCCGGGACTAGAGGGGCAGATACGCAGTATTTT
CDR3aa: CASNSGTRGADTQYF

j_gene: TRBJ1-1
len: 14
abundance: -
v_gene: TRBV5-5
d_gene: TRBD1
CDR3nt: TGTGCCAGCAGCTCCGGGACAGCGAACACTGAAGCTTTCTTT
CDR3aa: CASSSGTANTEAFF